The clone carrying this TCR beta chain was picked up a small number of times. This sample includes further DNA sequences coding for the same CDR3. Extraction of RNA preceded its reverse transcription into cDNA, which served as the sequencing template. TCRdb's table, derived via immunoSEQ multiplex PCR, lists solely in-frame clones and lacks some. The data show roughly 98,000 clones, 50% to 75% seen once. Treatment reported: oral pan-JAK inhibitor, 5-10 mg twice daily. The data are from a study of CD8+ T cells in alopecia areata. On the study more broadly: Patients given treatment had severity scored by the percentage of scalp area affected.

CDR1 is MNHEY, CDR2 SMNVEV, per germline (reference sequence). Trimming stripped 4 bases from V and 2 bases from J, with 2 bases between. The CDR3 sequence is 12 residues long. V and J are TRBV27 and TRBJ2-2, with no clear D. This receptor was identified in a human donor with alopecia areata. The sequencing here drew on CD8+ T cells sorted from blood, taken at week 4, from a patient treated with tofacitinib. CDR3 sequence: CASSYNTGELFF. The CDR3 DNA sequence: TGTGCCAGCAGTTATAACACCGGGGAGCTGTTTTTT.